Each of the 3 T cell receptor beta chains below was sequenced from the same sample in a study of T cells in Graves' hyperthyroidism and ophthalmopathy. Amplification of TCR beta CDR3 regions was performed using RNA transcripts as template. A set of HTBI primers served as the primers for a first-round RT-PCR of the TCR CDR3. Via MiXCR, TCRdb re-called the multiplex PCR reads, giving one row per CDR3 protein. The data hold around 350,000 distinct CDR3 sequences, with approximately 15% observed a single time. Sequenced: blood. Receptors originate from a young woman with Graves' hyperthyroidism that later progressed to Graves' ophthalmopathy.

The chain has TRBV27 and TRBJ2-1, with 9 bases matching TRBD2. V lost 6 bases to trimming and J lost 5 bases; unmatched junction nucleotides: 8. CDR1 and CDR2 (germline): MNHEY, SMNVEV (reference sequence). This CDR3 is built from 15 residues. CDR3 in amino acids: CASSISGSTHNEQFF. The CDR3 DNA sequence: TGTGCCAGCAGCATTAGCGGGAGTACCCACAATGAGCAGTTCTTC.

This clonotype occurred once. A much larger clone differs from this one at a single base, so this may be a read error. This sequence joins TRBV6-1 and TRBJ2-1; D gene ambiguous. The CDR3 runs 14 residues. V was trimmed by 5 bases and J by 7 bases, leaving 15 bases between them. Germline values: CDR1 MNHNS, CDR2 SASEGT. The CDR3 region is CASSLPQDANEQFF. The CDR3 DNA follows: TGTGCCAGCAGTCTCCCCCAGGACGCAAATGAGCAGTTCTTC.

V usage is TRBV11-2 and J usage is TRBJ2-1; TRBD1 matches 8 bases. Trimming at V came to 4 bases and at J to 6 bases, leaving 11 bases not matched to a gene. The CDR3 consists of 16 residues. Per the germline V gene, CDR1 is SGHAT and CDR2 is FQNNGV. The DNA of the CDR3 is TGTGCCAGCAGCTCGTTTCCAGGGGGCACGGCCAATGAGCAGTTCTTC. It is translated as CASSSFPGGTANEQFF. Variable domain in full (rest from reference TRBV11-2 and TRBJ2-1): EAGVAQSPRYKIIEKRQSVAFWCNPISGHATLYWYQQILGQGPKLLIQFQNNGVVDDSQLPKDRFSAERLKGVDSTLKIQPAKLEDSAVYLCASSSFPGGTANEQFFGPGTRLTVL.